The rows below give T cell receptor beta chains drawn from one sample of a study of blood T cell repertoires in COVID-19. The method was immunoSEQ multiplex PCR; TCRdb's version includes in-frame clones alone and lacks a portion of them. The table lists 300,000 to 400,000 clones, about four fifths of them singletons. Sequenced: peripheral blood. The source is a man aged 25 to 40 with active or convalescent COVID-19. Each CDR3 is given with its conserved first and last residue. The D gene is left open where the match is weak.

d_call j_call v_call cdr3_nt cdr3_aa
TRBD1 TRBJ2-4 TRBV7-8 TGTGCCAGCAGCCAAGACAGGGGATATGGTGGCATTCAGTACTTC CASSQDRGYGGIQYF
- TRBJ1-4 TRBV5-1 TGCGCCAGCAGCTTGGGATTGGGGGCGCAGGAAAAACTGTTTTTT CASSLGLGAQEKLFF
- TRBJ2-7 TRBV25-1 TGTGCCAGCAGTGACAGCTCCAGGGTGACTTACGAGCAGTACTTC CASSDSSRVTYEQYF
- TRBJ1-4 TRBV5-4 TGTGCCAGCAGCTCCGACGGGATTAATGAAAAACTGTTTTTT CASSSDGINEKLFF
- TRBJ1-1 TRBV2 TGTGCCAGCAGTACCACCGCGGGGGAAGCTTTCTTT CASSTTAGEAFF
- TRBJ2-1 TRBV6-5 TGTGCCAGCAGATGGGGCACCTACAATGAGCAGTTCTTC CASRWGTYNEQFF
- TRBJ1-5 TRBV7-2 TGTGCCAGCAGCTTAGGACAGTCCCGTGATAGCAATCAGCCCCAGCATTTT CASSLGQSRDSNQPQHF
TRBD1 TRBJ1-2 TRBV11-3 TGTGCCAGCAGCTTACAGGGGGCAATCGGCTACACCTTC CASSLQGAIGYTF
TRBD1 TRBJ1-1 TRBV9 TGTGCCAGCAGCCTACCTAATTTGACAGGGGATTCTCGATTTTTGACGGACACTGAAGCTTTCTTT CASSLPNLTGDSRFLTDTEAFF
TRBD2 TRBJ2-1 TRBV4-1 TGCGCCAGCAGCCCGATTGGGAGGGCTAACTACAATGAGCAGTTCTTC CASSPIGRANYNEQFF
- TRBJ2-3 TRBV24-1 TGTGCCACCAGTCCCGGGAGAGGAGATACGCAGTATTTT CATSPGRGDTQYF
- TRBJ1-1 TRBV21-1 TGTGCCAGCAACAAGCGGGGCGCGAGCACTGAAGCTTTCTTT CASNKRGASTEAFF
- TRBJ2-1 TRBV15 TGTGCCACCAGCCTAGGTGGGCGCGGGCACAATGAGCAGTTCTTC CATSLGGRGHNEQFF